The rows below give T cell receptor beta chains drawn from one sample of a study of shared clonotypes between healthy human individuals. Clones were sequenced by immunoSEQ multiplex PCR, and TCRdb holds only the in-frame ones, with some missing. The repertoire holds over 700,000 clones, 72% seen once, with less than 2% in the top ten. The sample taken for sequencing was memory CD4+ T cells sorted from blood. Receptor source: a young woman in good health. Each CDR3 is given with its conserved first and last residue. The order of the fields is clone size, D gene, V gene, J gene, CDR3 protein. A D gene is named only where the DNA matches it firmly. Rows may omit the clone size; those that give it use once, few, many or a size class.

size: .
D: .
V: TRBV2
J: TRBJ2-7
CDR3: CASSEGGTNYEQYF

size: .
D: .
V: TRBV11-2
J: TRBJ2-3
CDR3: CASSPTTSTDTQYF

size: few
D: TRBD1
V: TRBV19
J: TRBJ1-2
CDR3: CASSWTGRYGYTF

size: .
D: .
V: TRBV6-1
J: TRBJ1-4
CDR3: CASTATTNEKLFF

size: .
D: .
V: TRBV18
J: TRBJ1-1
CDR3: CASSPGPDGTEAFF

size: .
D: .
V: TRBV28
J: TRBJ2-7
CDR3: CASSYGRGYYEQYF

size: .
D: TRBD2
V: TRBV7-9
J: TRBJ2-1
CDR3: CASTPPGGGNNEQFF

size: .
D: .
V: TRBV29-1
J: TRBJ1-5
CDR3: CSVGLDSSQPQHF

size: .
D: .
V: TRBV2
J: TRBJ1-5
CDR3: CASTRDRGRGNQPQHF

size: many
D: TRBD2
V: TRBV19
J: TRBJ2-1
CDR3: CASSQGLAGLTPYNEQFF

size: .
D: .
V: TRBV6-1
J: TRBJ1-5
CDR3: CASSDRTLTQHF

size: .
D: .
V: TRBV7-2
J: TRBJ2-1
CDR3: CASSFVGGGEQFF

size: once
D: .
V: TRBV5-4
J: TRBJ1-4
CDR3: CASSIDFEEKLFF

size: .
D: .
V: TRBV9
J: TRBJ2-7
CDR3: CASSVAQGHDEQYF